The entry that follows covers one T cell receptor (beta chain) sequence. Antigen specificity is unknown. This entry is derived from a study of CD8 T cells in Susac syndrome. With random hexamers, reverse transcription was performed on about 0.5 to 1 ug of RNA. Amplification of TCR beta CDR3 by immunoSEQ multiplex PCR spanned 54 Vbeta and 13 Jbeta. TCRdb reprocessed the immunoSEQ multiplex PCR reads with MiXCR, giving one entry per CDR3 protein. The sample lists about 120,000 distinct CDR3 sequences; 93% were seen once. Study outcomes and limitations: The TCR sequencing and HLA analysis in the study involved a relatively small number of individuals, as the study acknowledged.

The CDR3 totals 12 residues. V was shortened by 2 bases and J by 2 bases, with 3 bases between the two germline ends. The germline gives CDR1 GTSNPN, CDR2 SVGIG (reference sequence). TEMRA cells were FACS-enriched, unlike CD8+ and CD4+ T cells, which were negatively isolated. Sequenced sample: CD4+ T cells from PBMCs. The chain employs TRBV30 and TRBJ1-4; unclear D gene. The clonotype comes from a human donor with multiple sclerosis. This CDR3 is CAWSSTNEKLFF. The CDR3 DNA sequence: TGTGCCTGGAGTTCTACTAATGAAAAACTGTTTTTT.